The entry below describes one TCR beta chain. The antigen it binds to is not known. The record has no base qualities; no much larger clone is one base away. These data originate in a study of identical twins (dated by TCRdb to the mid-2010s). Describing the broader study: To test whether fetal clonotypes persist, this study deep-sequenced TCR alpha and beta repertoires from monozygotic twins, from unrelated adults of various ages, and from cord blood. Replicate twin experiments were performed at different times using different library preparation protocols to rule out contamination.

General findings and caveats noted by the study authors: Zero-insertion analyses could be partly confounded by invariant T cells such as MAIT and iNKT, although diverse VJ usage argued against such confounding for most clonotypes. In beta out-of-frame sequences, excess twin sharing was weaker, because having fewer shared sequences lowered the signal-to-noise ratio. Because the same donors could not be followed over many years, the conclusions relied on cross-sectional statistical analysis. Compared with coincidental sharing between unrelated individuals, out-of-frame TCR alpha sequences shared between twins had an excess of sequences with low generation probability. Recombination models systematically underestimated out-of-frame TCR alpha sharing in monozygotic twins but agreed with sharing between unrelated individuals. Fewer insertions were carried by abundant cord blood beta clonotypes; a weaker similar trend was observed in young adult naive repertoires, while no such trend was observed in memory repertoires.

The library came from 5' RACE. Sequencer: Illumina HiSeq 2000. A universal primer binding site was introduced by template switching, and a unique molecular identifier was present in the final cDNA, enabling accurate counting of TCR cDNA molecules. First-strand cDNA for TCR alpha and beta chains was synthesized from specific primers in the conserved constant-segment region. To control for contamination, every cDNA library carried two barcodes: a SMART-Mk sample barcode plus Illumina barcodes. TruSeq adapter sequences, together with Illumina sample barcodes, were added in two successive PCR steps. The TCR alpha and beta cDNA libraries were sequenced on the Illumina HiSeq platform using custom primers. As for how the authors treated the data: MiGEC was used to process raw reads and extract unique molecular identifiers, and MiXCR was used to find CDR3 positions. Recombination models were inferred per individual with the repgenHMM and IGoR tools using an EM algorithm. The analysis of shared clonotypes was done with the tcR package in R, with sharing normalized by the product of cloneset sizes. To study raw recombination without the effects of thymic and clonal selection, out-of-frame nonproductive sequences were analyzed. TCRdb reworked the public reads: Q25 trimming with fastp, MiXCR clone assembly, productive beta chains retained. Records with the same CDR3 protein are collapsed into one entry carrying the most frequent genes and DNA. These V and J calls rely on TCRdb rather than the paper's analysis. This sample has 650,000 to 800,000 distinct CDR3 sequences in its table, and 8.5% to 9.5% of those were observed once. The ten biggest clones cover approximately 0.96% of the sample.

From cysteine to phenylalanine, the CDR3 is 15 amino acids long. CDR3 DNA is the only sequence kept; it has 45 bases, read in frame from the first base. Every donor was a healthy Caucasian. The twin cohort consisted of three pairs of female monozygotic twins, all aged about 18 to 30 years. Peripheral blood mononuclear cells were used as the source from which RNA for TCR libraries was isolated. This same sample was also taken into another study, of yellow fever vaccine responses in identical twins. The second study, in turn, reports: According to the authors, in identical twins the way T cells responded to vaccination appeared partly convergent and partly personalized. In the study, vaccine-responding T cell clones were precisely tracked in identical twins.

Sequenced sample: PBMCs. Recombination linked TRBV21-1 to TRBJ2-7; the table calls TRBD1, which could not be checked here. TRBV21-1 is deemed a pseudogene. This sequence was found in a woman aged 18-35 years in good health. The bases are TGTGCCAGCAGCAAACGGGACAGGGGTGTGAGGGAGCAGTACTTC. Translation gives CASSKRDRGVREQYF.